This T cell receptor beta chain was captured in a study of cytomegalovirus exposure and HLA in healthy donors. Study-wide results and caveats: In an earlier analysis, in about 530 donors, most V segments appeared productive either ~90% or ~30% of the time. The authors later found TCR association rates varying by HLA locus, with DRB1 most and HLA-C fewest. The likely origin of a cluster of highly shared sequence variants was a sequencing artifact. TCR beta chain V- and J-gene trimming was linked, in a later analysis, to a missense variant in DCLRE1C.

Germline V gene sequence: CDR1 MDHEN, CDR2 SYDVKM. The length of the CDR3 is 14 residues. Losses at the gene ends were 5 bases for V and 4 bases for J; bases not matched to a gene: 4. Remarks on this clone: Its antigen is unidentified.

The PCR contained 60 Vbeta and 13 Jbeta primers. The repertoire was sequenced with immunoSEQ multiplex PCR; TCRdb's copy has only in-frame clones and lacks some. The table records about 200,000 clones, almost 80% of them present only once. The clonotype comes from a male donor in good health and CMV-seronegative. V usage is TRBV28 and J usage is TRBJ2-4; 8 positions agree with TRBD1. Sequencing was performed on PBMCs. The DNA for the CDR3 is TGTGCCAGCAGTGACCGACAGGGGAAAAACATTCAGTACTTC. Translated: CASSDRQGKNIQYF.